The rows below give T cell receptor beta chains drawn from one sample of a study of control samples from healthy donors and cancer patients. The method was immunoSEQ multiplex PCR; TCRdb's version includes in-frame clones alone and lacks a portion of them. The sample gives roughly 370,000 clones, roughly 90% of which show up once; 6% to 7% is in the top ten. Sequencing was performed on PBMCs. The receptor source for this set is a man aged 35 to 55 with head and neck cancer. CDR3s include the opening cysteine and the closing phenylalanine or tryptophan. D genes are given only for firm matches. The size entry is marked missing in some rows and otherwise reads once, few, many or a size class.

NA,TRBD1,TRBV10-3,TRBJ1-2,CAISDVGTGGSGYTF,TGTGCCATCAGTGACGTCGGGACAGGGGGCAGCGGCTACACCTTC
NA,NA,TRBV28,TRBJ1-1,CASSLQGIGMNTEAFF,TGTGCCAGCAGTCTGCAGGGAATAGGTATGAACACTGAAGCTTTCTTT
NA,NA,TRBV3-1/TRBV3-2,TRBJ2-7,CASSPALGGKPEQYF,TGTGCCAGCAGCCCGGCCCTCGGTGGGAAGCCCGAGCAGTACTTC
few,TRBD1,TRBV6-1,TRBJ1-5,CASSGDRGSNTNQPQHF,TGTGCCAGCAGTGGTGACAGGGGGAGTAATACGAATCAGCCCCAGCATTTT
NA,TRBD1,TRBV11-3,TRBJ1-4,CASSQGVGEKLFF,TGTGCCAGCAGCCAGGGGGTTGGTGAAAAACTGTTTTTT
NA,TRBD1,TRBV7-6,TRBJ1-1,CASSSLLDRTVSNTEAFF,TGTGCCAGCAGCTCGTTGTTGGACAGGACAGTTTCGAACACTGAAGCTTTCTTT
NA,NA,TRBV6-5,TRBJ2-7,CASMPGHKYEQYF,TGTGCCAGCATGCCGGGACACAAATACGAGCAGTACTTC
few,NA,TRBV28,TRBJ1-5,CASSLWGNSNQPQHF,TGTGCCAGCAGTTTATGGGGAAATAGCAATCAGCCCCAGCATTTT
NA,NA,TRBV14,TRBJ2-6,CASSQQGGANVLTF,TGTGCCAGCAGCCAACAGGGAGGGGCCAACGTCCTGACTTTC
NA,NA,TRBV11-3,TRBJ2-1,CASSLVAGSYNEQFF,TGTGCCAGCAGCTTAGTCGCGGGTTCCTACAATGAGCAGTTCTTC
NA,NA,TRBV4-3,TRBJ1-2,CASSQDIRDGYTF,TGCGCCAGCAGCCAAGATATTAGGGATGGCTACACCTTC
NA,TRBD1,TRBV29-1,TRBJ2-7,CSVRDRANAYEQYF,TGCAGCGTTCGGGACAGGGCCAACGCCTACGAGCAGTACTTC
NA,NA,TRBV7-2,TRBJ2-5,CASSLVIMSTGVGETQYF,TGTGCCAGCAGCTTAGTAATCATGAGCACGGGGGTGGGGGAGACCCAGTACTTC
NA,NA,TRBV7-3,TRBJ2-7,CASSLTLYYEQYF,TGTGCCAGCAGCTTAACCCTATACTACGAGCAGTACTTC
NA,NA,TRBV7-9,TRBJ1-2,CASSPVANYGYTF,TGTGCCAGCAGCCCCGTAGCTAACTATGGCTACACCTTC
NA,NA,TRBV11-2,TRBJ2-3,CASSLEGATDTQYF,TGTGCCAGCAGCTTAGAGGGCGCCACAGATACGCAGTATTTT
NA,NA,TRBV6-5,TRBJ1-2,CASSYILGGGGYTF,TGTGCCAGCAGTTACATTTTGGGGGGAGGCGGCTACACCTTC
once,NA,TRBV2,TRBJ1-5,CASSEATFGQPQHF,TGTGCCAGCAGTGAAGCGACGTTCGGTCAGCCCCAGCATTTT
NA,NA,TRBV7-2,TRBJ2-7,CASSLGAGSYEQYF,TGTGCCAGCAGTCTGGGGGCAGGCTCCTACGAGCAGTACTTC
NA,NA,TRBV7-8,TRBJ1-1,CASSPEGYQGMNTEAFF,TGTGCCAGCAGCCCAGAAGGGTATCAGGGAATGAACACTGAAGCTTTCTTT
NA,NA,TRBV10-2,TRBJ1-1,CASTWQLNTEAFF,TGCGCCAGCACCTGGCAGTTGAACACTGAAGCTTTCTTT
NA,NA,TRBV27,TRBJ1-2,CASSFRQTANYGYTF,TGTGCCAGCAGTTTTCGACAGACCGCTAACTATGGCTACACCTTC
NA,TRBD1,TRBV6-1,TRBJ1-2,CASSEGLEGAYGYTF,TGTGCCAGCAGTGAGGGCCTGGAGGGGGCCTATGGCTACACCTTC
NA,NA,TRBV11-2,TRBJ1-1,CASSLPSATEAFF,TGTGCCAGCAGCTTACCGTCGGCGACAGAAGCTTTCTTT
once,TRBD1,TRBV12-5,TRBJ1-5,CASGWGQGVNQPQHF,TGTGCTAGTGGTTGGGGACAGGGAGTTAATCAGCCCCAGCATTTT
NA,NA,TRBV13,TRBJ2-7,CASSSTESSYEQYF,TGTGCCAGCAGCTCGACCGAAAGCTCCTACGAGCAGTACTTC
NA,TRBD1,TRBV25-1,TRBJ1-4,CASSAPTGAFEKLFF,TGTGCCAGCAGTGCCCCGACAGGGGCTTTTGAAAAACTGTTTTTT
NA,NA,TRBV7-9,TRBJ2-7,CASSLFGTPNYEQYF,TGTGCCAGCAGCTTGTTTGGGACTCCAAACTACGAGCAGTACTTC
NA,NA,TRBV19,TRBJ1-6,CASSIWGAGNSPLHF,TGTGCCAGTAGTATATGGGGGGCCGGTAATTCACCCCTCCACTTT
once,NA,TRBV9,TRBJ2-6,CASSQGFSGANVLTF,TGTGCCAGCAGCCAGGGTTTTTCTGGGGCCAACGTCCTGACTTTC
NA,TRBD2,TRBV19,TRBJ2-1,CASSILPLAKNEQFF,TGTGCCAGTAGTATACTACCACTAGCGAAGAATGAGCAGTTCTTC
NA,TRBD1,TRBV20-1,TRBJ1-1,CSASRLTGVTEAFF,TGCAGTGCTAGTCGGCTGACAGGGGTCACTGAAGCTTTCTTT
few,NA,TRBV11-2,TRBJ1-1,CASSLQTVTEAFF,TGTGCCAGCAGCCTCCAGACAGTGACTGAAGCTTTCTTT
once,NA,TRBV10-1,TRBJ2-2,CASSSSPAGELFF,TGCGCCAGCAGCTCCAGTCCGGCCGGGGAGCTGTTTTTT
once,NA,TRBV7-3,TRBJ2-2,CASSRHGAATNTGELFF,TGTGCCAGCAGCCGGCACGGGGCGGCCACGAACACCGGGGAGCTGTTTTTT
few,NA,TRBV30,TRBJ2-7,CAWSVPPSPYEQYF,TGTGCCTGGAGTGTACCGCCGTCACCTTACGAGCAGTACTTC
NA,TRBD1,TRBV6-5,TRBJ2-7,CASSGQGGPYEQYF,TGTGCCAGCAGCGGACAGGGAGGACCCTACGAGCAGTACTTC
NA,NA,TRBV28,TRBJ1-2,CASSGSDGYGYTF,TGTGCCAGCAGTGGGTCGGACGGCTATGGCTACACCTTC
NA,NA,TRBV2,TRBJ1-5,CASKQATSNQPQHF,TGTGCCAGCAAGCAGGCTACTAGCAATCAGCCCCAGCATTTT
NA,NA,TRBV4-2,TRBJ1-4,CASSQDLRGGNEKLFF,TGTGCCAGCAGCCAAGATCTAAGGGGGGGGAATGAAAAACTGTTTTTT
NA,NA,TRBV19,TRBJ2-2,CASSIDADSINTGELFF,TGTGCCAGTAGTATAGACGCAGATAGCATTAACACCGGGGAGCTGTTTTTT
NA,TRBD2,TRBV19,TRBJ2-7,CASSTKGLAAAYEQYF,TGTGCCAGTAGTACCAAGGGACTAGCGGCAGCCTACGAGCAGTACTTC
once,TRBD2,TRBV5-4,TRBJ2-5,CASSFSGVQETQYF,TGTGCCAGCAGCTTTAGCGGGGTCCAAGAGACCCAGTACTTC
NA,NA,TRBV28,TRBJ1-2,CASSFGSPGGDYGYTF,TGTGCCAGCAGTTTTGGGAGCCCGGGGGGGGACTATGGCTACACCTTC
NA,NA,TRBV5-6,TRBJ1-3,CASRLLGSGNTIYF,TGTGCCAGCAGGCTTCTAGGGTCTGGAAACACCATATATTTT